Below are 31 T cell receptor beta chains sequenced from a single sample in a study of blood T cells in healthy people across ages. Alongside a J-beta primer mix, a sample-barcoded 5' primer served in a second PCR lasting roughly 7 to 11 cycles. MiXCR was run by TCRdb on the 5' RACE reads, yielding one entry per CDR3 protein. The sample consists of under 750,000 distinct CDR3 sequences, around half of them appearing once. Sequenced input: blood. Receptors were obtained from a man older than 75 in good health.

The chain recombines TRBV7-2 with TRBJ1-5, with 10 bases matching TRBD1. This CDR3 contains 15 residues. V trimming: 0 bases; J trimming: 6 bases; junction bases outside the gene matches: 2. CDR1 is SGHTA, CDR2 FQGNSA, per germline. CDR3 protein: CASSLARTGGQPQHF. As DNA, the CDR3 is TGTGCCAGCAGCTTAGCAAGGACAGGGGGTCAGCCCCAGCATTTT.

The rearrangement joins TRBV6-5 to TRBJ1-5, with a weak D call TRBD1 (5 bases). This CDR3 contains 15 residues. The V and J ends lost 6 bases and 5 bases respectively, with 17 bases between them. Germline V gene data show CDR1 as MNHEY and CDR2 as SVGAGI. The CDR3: CASRLQAAPDQPQHF. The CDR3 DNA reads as TGTGCCAGCAGGTTACAGGCTGCACCGGATCAGCCCCAGCATTTT.

The DNA for the CDR3 is TGTGCCAGCAGCTTAGTGGTGGGAGATACCACAGATACGCAGTATTTT. This gives the protein CASSLVVGDTTDTQYF. The chain uses TRBV7-2 and TRBJ2-3; TRBD2 is a possible D gene (5 bases). CDR1 is SGHTA, CDR2 FQGNSA, per germline. The CDR3 has 16 residues. The V and J ends lost 1 base and 2 bases respectively, with 13 bases between them.

CDR3 loop: CASRASLEEQYF. In DNA, the CDR3 is TGTGCCAGCAGGGCATCCCTCGAGGAGCAGTACTTC. The chain couples TRBV27 to TRBJ2-7; D gene unclear. Germline assignment: CDR1 MNHEY and CDR2 SMNVEV (reference sequence). This CDR3 spans 12 amino acids. Trimming pared 6 bases from V and 7 bases from J, leaving 13 bases between.

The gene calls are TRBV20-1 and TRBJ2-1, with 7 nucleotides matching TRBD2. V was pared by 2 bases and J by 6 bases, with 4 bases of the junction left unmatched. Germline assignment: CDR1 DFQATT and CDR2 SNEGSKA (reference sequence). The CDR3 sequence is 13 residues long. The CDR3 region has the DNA TGCAGTGCTAGAAGCGGGGACTTCAATGAGCAGTTCTTC. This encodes CSARSGDFNEQFF.

The CDR3 reads CASTERSETQYF. In DNA, the CDR3 is TGTGCCAGCACCGAGAGGAGCGAGACCCAGTACTTC. The chain combines TRBV28 with TRBJ2-5; D is undetermined. The CDR3 consists of 12 residues. CDR1 is MDHEN, CDR2 SYDVKM, per germline. Deletions cut 7 bases from V and 5 bases from J, with 11 bases between.

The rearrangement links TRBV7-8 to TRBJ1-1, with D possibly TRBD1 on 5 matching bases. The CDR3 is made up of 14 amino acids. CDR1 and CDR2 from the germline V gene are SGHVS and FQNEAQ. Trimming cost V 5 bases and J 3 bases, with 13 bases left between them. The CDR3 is CASSRGGMDTEAFF. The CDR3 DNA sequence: TGTGCCAGCAGCCGGGGGGGTATGGACACTGAAGCTTTCTTT.

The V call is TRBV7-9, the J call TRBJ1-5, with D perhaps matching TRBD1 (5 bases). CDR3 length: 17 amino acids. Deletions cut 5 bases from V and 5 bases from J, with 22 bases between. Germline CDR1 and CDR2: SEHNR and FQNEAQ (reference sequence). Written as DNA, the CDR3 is TGTGCCAGCAGCCCCGTCCCGTCAGGGATAGTGTATCAGCCCCAGCATTTT. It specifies CASSPVPSGIVYQPQHF.

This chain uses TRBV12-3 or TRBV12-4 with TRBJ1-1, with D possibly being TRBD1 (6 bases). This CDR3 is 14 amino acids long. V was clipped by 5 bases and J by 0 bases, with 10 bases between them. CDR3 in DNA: TGTGCCAGCAGTGGGGACATATTGAACACTGAAGCTTTCTTT. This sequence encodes CASSGDILNTEAFF.

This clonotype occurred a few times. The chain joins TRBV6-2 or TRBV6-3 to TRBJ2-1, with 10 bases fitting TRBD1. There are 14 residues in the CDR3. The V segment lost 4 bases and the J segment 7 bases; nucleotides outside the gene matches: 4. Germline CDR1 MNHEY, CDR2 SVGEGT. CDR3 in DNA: TGTGCCAGCAGTTCCCGGACAGGGGGGAATGAGCAGTTCTTC. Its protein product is CASSSRTGGNEQFF.

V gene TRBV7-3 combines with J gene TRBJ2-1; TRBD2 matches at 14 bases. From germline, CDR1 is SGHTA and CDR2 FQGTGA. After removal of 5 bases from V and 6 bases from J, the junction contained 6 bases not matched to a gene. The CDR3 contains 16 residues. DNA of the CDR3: TGTGCCAGCAGCCCCGGGACTAGCGGGAGTCGCAATGAGCAGTTCTTC. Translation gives CASSPGTSGSRNEQFF.

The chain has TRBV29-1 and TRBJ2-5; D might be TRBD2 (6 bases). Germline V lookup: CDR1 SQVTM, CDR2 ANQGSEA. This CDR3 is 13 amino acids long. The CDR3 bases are TGCACCATCAAAGACGGGGGCCAAGAGACCCAGTACTTC. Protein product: CTIKDGGQETQYF.

CDR3 in amino acids: CSAREARTDTQYF. CDR3 DNA: TGCAGTGCTAGAGAGGCCCGTACAGATACGCAGTATTTT. The genes are TRBV20-1 and TRBJ2-3, with no clear D. V was cut by 0 bases and J by 3 bases, with 7 bases left in between. The CDR3 is 13 residues long. CDR1 is DFQATT and CDR2 is SNEGSKA in the germline V gene (reference sequence).

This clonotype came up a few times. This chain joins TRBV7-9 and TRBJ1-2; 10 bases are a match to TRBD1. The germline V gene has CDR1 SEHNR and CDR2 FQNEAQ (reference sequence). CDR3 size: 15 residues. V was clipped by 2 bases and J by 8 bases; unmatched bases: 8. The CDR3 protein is CASSLIGTGAEGYTF. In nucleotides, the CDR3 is TGTGCCAGCAGCTTAATCGGGACAGGGGCCGAAGGCTACACCTTC.

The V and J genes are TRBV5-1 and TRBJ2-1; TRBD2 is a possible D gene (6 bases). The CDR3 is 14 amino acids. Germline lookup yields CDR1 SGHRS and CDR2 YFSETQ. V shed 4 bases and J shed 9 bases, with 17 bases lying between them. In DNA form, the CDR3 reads TGCGCCAGCAGCCCGGGAGCTAGCTGGGGTGAGCAGTTCTTC. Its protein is CASSPGASWGEQFF.

CDR3 DNA sequence: TGTGCCAGCAGCCAAGATCGAGCCTCGGTGGGCACTGAAGCTTTCTTT. Its protein is CASSQDRASVGTEAFF. This chain connects TRBV14 to TRBJ1-1, with D unresolved. The CDR3 runs to 16 residues. The V end was cut by 0 bases, the J end by 4 bases, with 15 bases between. Per germline, CDR1 SGHDN and CDR2 FVKESK. The entire variable domain, with the rest obtained from reference TRBV14 and TRBJ1-1, is as follows: EAGVTQFPSHSVIEKGQTVTLRCDPISGHDNLYWYRRVMGKEIKFLLHFVKESKQDESGMPNNRFLAERTGGTYSTLKVQPAELEDSGVYFCASSQDRASVGTEAFFGQGTRLTVV.

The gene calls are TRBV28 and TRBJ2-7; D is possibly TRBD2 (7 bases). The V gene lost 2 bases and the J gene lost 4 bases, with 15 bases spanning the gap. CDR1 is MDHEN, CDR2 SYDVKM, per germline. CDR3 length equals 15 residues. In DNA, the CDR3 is TGTGCCAGCAGTTTAAAGGCTAGCGGACAGTACGAGCAGTACTTC. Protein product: CASSLKASGQYEQYF.

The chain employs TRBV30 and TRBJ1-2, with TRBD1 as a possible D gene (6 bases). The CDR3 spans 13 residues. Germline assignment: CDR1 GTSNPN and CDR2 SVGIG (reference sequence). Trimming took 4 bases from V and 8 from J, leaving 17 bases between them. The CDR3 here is CAWTTGQGRGYTF. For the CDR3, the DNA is TGTGCCTGGACTACCGGGCAGGGGAGAGGCTACACCTTC.

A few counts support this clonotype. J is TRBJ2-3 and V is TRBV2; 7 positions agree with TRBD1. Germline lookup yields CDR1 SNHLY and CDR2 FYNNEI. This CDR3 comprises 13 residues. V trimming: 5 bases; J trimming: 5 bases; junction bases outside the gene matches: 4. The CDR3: CASSRWTGDTQYF. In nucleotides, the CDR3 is TGTGCCAGCAGTCGATGGACAGGAGATACGCAGTATTTT. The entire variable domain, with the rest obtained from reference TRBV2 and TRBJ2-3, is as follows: EPEVTQTPSHQVTQMGQEVILRCVPISNHLYFYWYRQILGQKVEFLVSFYNNEISEKSEIFDDQFSVERPDGSNFTLKIRSTKLEDSAMYFCASSRWTGDTQYFGPGTRLTVL.

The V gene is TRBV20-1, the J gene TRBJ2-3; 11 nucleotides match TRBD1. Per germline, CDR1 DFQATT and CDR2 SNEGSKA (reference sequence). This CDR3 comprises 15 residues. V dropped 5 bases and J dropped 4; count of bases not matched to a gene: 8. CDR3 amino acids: CSAPRDRGKADTQYF. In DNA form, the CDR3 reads TGCAGTGCTCCCCGGGACAGGGGGAAGGCAGATACGCAGTATTTT.

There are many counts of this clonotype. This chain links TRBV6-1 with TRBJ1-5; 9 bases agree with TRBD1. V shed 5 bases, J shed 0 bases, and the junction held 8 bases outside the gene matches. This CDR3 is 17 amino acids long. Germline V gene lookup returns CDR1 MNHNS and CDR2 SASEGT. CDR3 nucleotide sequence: TGTGCCAGCAGTACACGGACAGGGGCCGATAGCAATCAGCCCCAGCATTTT. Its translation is CASSTRTGADSNQPQHF.

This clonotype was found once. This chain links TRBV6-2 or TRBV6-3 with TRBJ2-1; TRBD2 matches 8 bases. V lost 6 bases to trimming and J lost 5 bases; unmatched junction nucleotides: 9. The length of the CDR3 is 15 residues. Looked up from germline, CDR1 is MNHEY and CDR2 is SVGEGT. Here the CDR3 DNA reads TGTGCCAGCAGAACCAGCGGGAGAGGGGACAATGAGCAGTTCTTC. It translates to CASRTSGRGDNEQFF.

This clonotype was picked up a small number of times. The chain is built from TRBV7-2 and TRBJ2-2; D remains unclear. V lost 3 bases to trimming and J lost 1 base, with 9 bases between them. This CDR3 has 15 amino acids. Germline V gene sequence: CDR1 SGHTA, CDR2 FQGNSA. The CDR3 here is CASSFGPMNTGELFF. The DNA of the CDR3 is TGTGCCAGCAGCTTCGGACCGATGAACACCGGGGAGCTGTTTTTT.

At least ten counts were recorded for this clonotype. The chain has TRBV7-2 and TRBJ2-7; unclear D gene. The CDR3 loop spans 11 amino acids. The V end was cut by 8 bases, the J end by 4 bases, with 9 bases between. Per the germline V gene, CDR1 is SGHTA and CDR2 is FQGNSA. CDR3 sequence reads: CASGTHYEQYF. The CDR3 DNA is TGTGCCAGCGGAACTCATTACGAGCAGTACTTC.

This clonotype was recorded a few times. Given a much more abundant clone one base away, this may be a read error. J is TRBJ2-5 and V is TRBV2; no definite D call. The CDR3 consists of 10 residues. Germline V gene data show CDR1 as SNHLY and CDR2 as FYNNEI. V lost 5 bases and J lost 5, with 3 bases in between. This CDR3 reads CASSWETQYF. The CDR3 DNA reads TGTGCCAGCAGTTGGGAGACCCAGTACTTC.

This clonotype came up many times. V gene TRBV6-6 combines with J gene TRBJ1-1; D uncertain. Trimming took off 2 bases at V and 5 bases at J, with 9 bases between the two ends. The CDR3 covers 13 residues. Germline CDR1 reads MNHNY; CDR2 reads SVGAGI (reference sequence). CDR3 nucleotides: TGTGCCAGCAGTTACCCAGACGGTACTGAAGCTTTCTTT. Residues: CASSYPDGTEAFF.

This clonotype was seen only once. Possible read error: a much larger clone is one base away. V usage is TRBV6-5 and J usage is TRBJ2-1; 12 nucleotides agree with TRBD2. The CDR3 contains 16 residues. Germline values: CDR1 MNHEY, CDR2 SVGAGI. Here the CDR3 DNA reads TGTGCCGGCAGACCCTTTTGGAGACTAGCGGGAGAGGAGCAGTTCTTC. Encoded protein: CAGRPFWRLAGEEQFF.

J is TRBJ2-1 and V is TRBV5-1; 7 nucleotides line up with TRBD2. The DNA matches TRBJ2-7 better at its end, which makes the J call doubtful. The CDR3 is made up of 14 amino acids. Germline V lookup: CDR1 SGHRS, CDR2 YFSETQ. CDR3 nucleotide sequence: TGCGCCAGCAGCTTTGGGACTACCGACTACGAGCAGTACTTC. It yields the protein CASSFGTTDYEQYF.

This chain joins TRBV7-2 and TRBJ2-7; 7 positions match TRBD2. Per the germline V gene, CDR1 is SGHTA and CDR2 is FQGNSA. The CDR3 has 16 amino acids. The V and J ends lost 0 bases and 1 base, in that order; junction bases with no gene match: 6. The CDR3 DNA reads TGTGCCAGCAGCTTAGCGAGCGGGGACTGGTCCTACGAGCAGTACTTC. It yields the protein CASSLASGDWSYEQYF.

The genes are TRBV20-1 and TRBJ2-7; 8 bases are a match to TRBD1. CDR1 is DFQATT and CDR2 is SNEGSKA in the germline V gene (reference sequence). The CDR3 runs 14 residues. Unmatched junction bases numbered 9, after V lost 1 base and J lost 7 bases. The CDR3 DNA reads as TGCAGTGCTAGAGCCCCCAGGGGGCCGACAGAGCAGTACTTC. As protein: CSARAPRGPTEQYF.

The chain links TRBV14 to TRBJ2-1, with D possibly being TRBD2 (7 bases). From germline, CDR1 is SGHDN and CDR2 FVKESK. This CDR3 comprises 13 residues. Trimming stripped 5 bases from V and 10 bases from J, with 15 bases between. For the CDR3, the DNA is TGTGCCAGCAGCAGTCGGGGGGCCTACGAGCAGTTCTTC. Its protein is CASSSRGAYEQFF.